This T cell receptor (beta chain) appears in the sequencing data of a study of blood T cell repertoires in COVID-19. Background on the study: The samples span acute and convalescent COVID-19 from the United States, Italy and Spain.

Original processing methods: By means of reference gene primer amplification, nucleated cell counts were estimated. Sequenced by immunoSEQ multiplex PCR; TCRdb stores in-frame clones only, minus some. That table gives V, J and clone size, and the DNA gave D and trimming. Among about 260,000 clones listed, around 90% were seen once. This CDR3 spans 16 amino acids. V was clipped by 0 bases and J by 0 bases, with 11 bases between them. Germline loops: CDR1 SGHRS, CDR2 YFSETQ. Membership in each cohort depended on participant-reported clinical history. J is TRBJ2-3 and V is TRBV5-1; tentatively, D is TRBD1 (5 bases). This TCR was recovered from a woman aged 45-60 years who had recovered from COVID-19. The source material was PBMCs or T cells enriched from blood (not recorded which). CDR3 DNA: TGCGCCAGCAGCTTGGGGGGCCGTACTAGCACAGATACGCAGTATTTT. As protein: CASSLGGRTSTDTQYF.